This T cell receptor (beta chain) is drawn from a study of cytomegalovirus exposure and HLA in healthy donors. Study results and limitations: Cytomegalovirus association was listed for 164 TCR beta chains.

A multiplex PCR was run with 60 Vbeta primers and 13 Jbeta primers. This table comes from immunoSEQ multiplex PCR, and its TCRdb copy is limited to in-frame clones, with some not included. The sample contains 210,000 or so clones, over 65% of which appear only once. On this clone: Its antigen is unidentified.

J gave up 4 bases and V 6 bases, and 15 bases lay outside the gene matches. CDR3 length: 17 residues. CDR1 SGHDT and CDR2 YYEEEE come from the germline V gene. This sequence originates from a human donor in good health. The sequenced sample consisted of PBMCs. The gene calls are TRBV5-6 and TRBJ1-1; 10 nucleotides agree with TRBD1. This CDR3 is CASIPPRGQGRATEAFF. CDR3 DNA: TGTGCCAGCATCCCACCCCGGGGACAGGGGCGGGCCACTGAAGCTTTCTTT.